These 25 T cell receptor beta chains came from one sample sequenced in a study of Graves' ophthalmopathy and Graves' hyperthyroidism. The TCR beta CDR3 regions underwent amplification from RNA transcripts. An initial RT-PCR round employing HTBI primers preceded a second-round multiplex PCR. Via MiXCR, TCRdb re-called the multiplex PCR reads, giving one row per CDR3 protein. The sample consists of over a million distinct CDR3 sequences, about two fifths of them appearing once. Sequencing was performed on peripheral blood or thyroid tissue (not recorded which). The receptors come from an adult man with Graves' hyperthyroidism.

V is TRBV12-3 or TRBV12-4 and J is TRBJ2-7, with 7 bases that match TRBD1. The CDR3 runs to 13 residues. After removal of 10 bases from V and 1 base from J, the junction contained 7 bases not matched to a gene. The CDR3 DNA sequence: TGTGCCACCAAGACAGGGTTGTCCTACGAGCAGTACTTC. It codes for CATKTGLSYEQYF.

The chain recombines TRBV12-3 or TRBV12-4 with TRBJ1-5; D not resolved. Trimming stripped 5 bases from V and 0 bases from J, with 11 bases between. The CDR3 covers 15 residues. This CDR3 reads CASSHRHNSNQPQHF. CDR3 sequence (DNA): TGTGCCAGCAGTCACCGACACAATAGCAATCAGCCCCAGCATTTT.

This clonotype was seen ten or more times. CDR3 sequence reads: CASSLLWPSGANVLTF. The CDR3 nucleotides read TGTGCCAGCAGCCTCCTGTGGCCCTCTGGGGCCAACGTCCTGACTTTC. This chain joins TRBV7-9 and TRBJ2-6; D unclear. The CDR3 runs 16 residues. CDR1 is SEHNR and CDR2 is FQNEAQ in the germline V gene (reference sequence). V was pared by 5 bases and J by 0 bases, with 11 bases between.

V is TRBV14 and J is TRBJ1-6; a weak D match, TRBD1 (5 bases). The CDR3 sequence is 15 residues long. V was shortened by 1 base and J by 6 bases, with 10 bases between the two germline ends. Germline V gene data show CDR1 as SGHDN and CDR2 as FVKESK. DNA of the CDR3: TGTGCCAGCAGCCAAGGGCGGGGCAGTAATTCACCCCTCCACTTT. Translated, it gives CASSQGRGSNSPLHF. The complete variable domain, with remaining parts taken from reference TRBV14 and TRBJ1-6, reads EAGVTQFPSHSVIEKGQTVTLRCDPISGHDNLYWYRRVMGKEIKFLLHFVKESKQDESGMPNNRFLAERTGGTYSTLKVQPAELEDSGVYFCASSQGRGSNSPLHFGNGTRLTVT.

This clonotype was counted between two and nine times. CDR3 residues: CASSETGQNGYTF. The CDR3 nucleotides are TGTGCCAGCAGTGAGACAGGGCAGAATGGCTACACCTTC. The chain joins TRBV25-1 to TRBJ1-2; TRBD1 agrees at 7 bases. V shed 3 bases and J 6 bases; nucleotides not matched to a gene: 4. Germline CDR1 MGHDK, CDR2 SYGVNS. The CDR3 loop spans 13 amino acids.

This clonotype has at least ten counts. This chain uses TRBV20-1 with TRBJ2-5; D possibly corresponds to TRBD1 (5 bases). Trimming removed 5 bases from V and 4 bases from J, with 17 bases in between. The V gene's germline CDR1 is DFQATT and CDR2 SNEGSKA (reference sequence). The CDR3 has 14 residues. In nucleotides, the CDR3 is TGCAGTGCTCCAACGTCCCCAGGGCCAGAGACCCAGTACTTC. The encoded protein is CSAPTSPGPETQYF.

There are a few counts of this clonotype. This sequence joins TRBV27 and TRBJ1-1; no reliable D call. The CDR3 sequence is 13 residues long. Germline CDR1 is MNHEY and CDR2 is SMNVEV (reference sequence). The V end lost 2 bases, the J end lost 4 bases, and 8 bases lay between the germline ends. The CDR3: CASSLNLRTEAFF. The CDR3 bases are TGTGCCAGCAGTTTAAACTTGCGCACTGAAGCTTTCTTT.

This clonotype was recorded many times. This rearrangement joins TRBV20-1 to TRBJ1-6, with 10 bases identical to TRBD1. The CDR3 contains 14 residues. Germline CDR1 and CDR2: DFQATT and SNEGSKA (reference sequence). Trimming removed 1 base from V and 10 bases from J; junction bases left unmatched: 4. CDR3 sequence: CSARAGQGYSPLHF. The CDR3 coding sequence is TGCAGTGCTAGAGCGGGACAGGGGTACTCACCCCTCCACTTT.

As for this clonotype: A clone one base away is much larger, so this may be a read error. This rearrangement joins TRBV12-3 or TRBV12-4 to TRBJ2-2, with D uncertain. V was pared by 7 bases and J by 7 bases, with 4 bases between. The length of the CDR3 is 10 residues. The CDR3 DNA follows: TGTGCCAGCAAATACGGGGAGCTGTTTTTT. Translating it yields CASKYGELFF.

This clonotype has ten or more counts. The V call is TRBV11-2, the J call TRBJ1-4, with D perhaps TRBD1 (5 bases). The CDR3 loop spans 13 amino acids. Germline CDR1 reads SGHAT; CDR2 reads FQNNGV. V was shortened by 8 bases and J by 8 bases, with 15 bases between the two germline ends. Here the CDR3 reads CASRIGEKEKLFF. CDR3 sequence (DNA): TGTGCCAGCCGAATAGGGGAGAAAGAAAAACTGTTTTTT. Variable domain in full (rest from reference TRBV11-2 and TRBJ1-4): EAGVAQSPRYKIIEKRQSVAFWCNPISGHATLYWYQQILGQGPKLLIQFQNNGVVDDSQLPKDRFSAERLKGVDSTLKIQPAKLEDSAVYLCASRIGEKEKLFFGSGTQLSVL.

This clonotype was detected ten times or more. This chain links TRBV24-1 with TRBJ2-5; perhaps TRBD1 as D (6 bases). The germline V gene encodes CDR1 KGHDR and CDR2 SFDVKD. The CDR3 contains 15 residues. Trimming stripped 3 bases from V and 5 bases from J, with 15 bases between. The CDR3 nucleotides are TGTGCCACCAGTGATGCGCGGGTGGGGGCGGAGACCCAGTACTTC. It codes for CATSDARVGAETQYF.

This clonotype has at least ten counts. This rearrangement joins TRBV5-8 to TRBJ1-2; 9 bases map to TRBD1. The germline V gene has CDR1 SGHTS and CDR2 YDEGEE. This CDR3 has 15 amino acids. Unmatched junction bases numbered 12, after V lost 4 bases and J lost 8 bases. CDR3: CASSPQGAQGLGYTF. CDR3 DNA: TGTGCCAGCAGCCCACAGGGGGCGCAGGGTCTAGGCTACACCTTC.

The chain uses TRBV20-1 and TRBJ2-7; 9 positions match TRBD1. Looked up from germline, CDR1 is DFQATT and CDR2 is SNEGSKA (reference sequence). This CDR3 is 15 amino acids long. V was pared by 3 bases and J by 5 bases, with 11 bases of the junction left unmatched. The CDR3 DNA follows: TGCAGTGCTAGGCCACAGGGACAGGGAGCGGACGAGCAGTACTTC. Protein product: CSARPQGQGADEQYF.

CDR3 in DNA: TGCGCCAGCAGCCAAGAGATCGACAGGGGGTCCTACGAGCAGTACTTC. The encoded protein is CASSQEIDRGSYEQYF. The V gene is TRBV4-3, the J gene TRBJ2-7, with TRBD1 matching over 9 bases. This CDR3 has 16 amino acids. Germline CDR1 reads LGHNA; CDR2 reads YSLEER. J gave up 1 base and V 0 bases, and 4 bases lay outside the gene matches.

The V gene is TRBV12-3 or TRBV12-4, the J gene TRBJ2-6, with a weak D call TRBD1 (5 bases). This CDR3 has 16 amino acids. The V and J ends lost 6 bases and 0 bases respectively, with 12 bases between them. This CDR3 reads CASRDDRLSGANVLTF. The CDR3 DNA follows: TGTGCCAGCAGGGATGACAGACTCTCTGGGGCCAACGTCCTGACTTTC.

A few counts support this clonotype. The chain employs TRBV7-2 and TRBJ1-5; D gene unclear. This CDR3 comprises 14 residues. Trimming took 6 bases from V and 3 from J, leaving 12 bases between them. Germline lookup yields CDR1 SGHTA and CDR2 FQGNSA. The CDR3 bases are TGTGCCAGCAGTTACGGGCTTCCCAATCAGCCCCAGCATTTT. It is translated as CASSYGLPNQPQHF.

This clonotype has more than one count but fewer than ten. The chain joins TRBV12-3 or TRBV12-4 to TRBJ1-4, with 10 bases matching TRBD1. With 3 bases clipped from V and 7 bases from J, the junction kept 11 bases outside the gene matches. The CDR3 runs to 17 residues. CDR3 nucleotides: TGTGCCAGCAGTTTCATGGGGAGACGGGACAGGGGTGAAAAACTGTTTTTT. This codes for CASSFMGRRDRGEKLFF.

Notes on this clonotype: The junction and the germline gene differ at one end; a read error may be behind it. This chain uses TRBV7-2 with TRBJ2-5, with D possibly TRBD2 on 5 matching bases. The CDR3 sequence is 15 residues long. Per the germline V gene, CDR1 is SGHTA and CDR2 is FQGNSA. CDR3 nucleotides: TGCGCCAGCAGCAGTAGGTCTTGGAACACCGGGGAGCTGTACTTC. Encoded protein: CASSSRSWNTGELYF.

In this sample, this clonotype turned up many times. The chain joins TRBV29-1 to TRBJ1-1, with 8 bases lining up with TRBD1. The CDR3 spans 13 residues. Germline V gene sequence: CDR1 SQVTM, CDR2 ANQGSEA. Germline trimming cut 7 bases from V and 4 bases from J; bases unmatched to any gene: 8. The CDR3 sequence is CSAGQGSGTEAFF. CDR3 in DNA: TGCAGCGCTGGACAGGGTTCGGGCACTGAAGCTTTCTTT.

The table lists this clonotype with a few counts. The chain recombines TRBV9 with TRBJ2-7; 10 bases match TRBD2. CDR3 length: 15 residues. Germline CDR1 and CDR2: SGDLS and YYNGEE. The trim removed 5 bases at V and 1 base at J, leaving 6 bases unmatched. The CDR3 DNA is TGTGCCAGCAGGCAAGCGGGAGGGCTGTCCTACGAGCAGTACTTC. Encoded protein: CASRQAGGLSYEQYF.

This clonotype has a single count. V and J are TRBV9 and TRBJ2-7; 10 bases align to TRBD1. V shed 4 bases and J 6 bases; nucleotides not matched to a gene: 10. There are 15 residues in the CDR3. Germline-derived CDR1 and CDR2 are SGDLS and YYNGEE. In nucleotides, the CDR3 is TGTGCCAGCAGCCAGCGGACAGGGGGTTATATCGAGCAGTACTTC. Amino acid sequence: CASSQRTGGYIEQYF.

This clonotype was observed many times. The chain employs TRBV5-1 and TRBJ2-7, with 9 bases identical to TRBD2. Germline CDR1 and CDR2: SGHRS and YFSETQ. Trimming took 4 bases from V and 4 from J; bases not matched to a gene: 12. The CDR3 sequence is 16 residues long. The CDR3 is CASSITIAGESYEQYF. The CDR3, as DNA: TGCGCCAGCAGCATAACTATAGCGGGAGAGAGTTACGAGCAGTACTTC.

This clonotype was seen a few times. The genes are TRBV10-2 and TRBJ1-2; tentative D call: TRBD1 (6 bases). CDR3 length equals 12 residues. Germline V gene lookup returns CDR1 WSHSY and CDR2 SAAADI. Trimming removed 6 bases at V and 4 bases at J, with 9 bases between. The CDR3 region is CASRPQGYGYTF. In DNA, the CDR3 is TGCGCCAGCAGACCACAGGGCTATGGCTACACCTTC.

This clonotype was seen a handful of times. The chain links TRBV19 to TRBJ1-2; D is unclear. CDR1 is LNHDA, CDR2 SQIVND, per germline (reference sequence). The V gene lost 9 bases and the J gene lost 4 bases, with 18 bases spanning the gap. The CDR3 consists of 14 residues. The chain's CDR3 is CASSTLYGFYGYTF. CDR3 nucleotide sequence: TGTGCCAGCTCGACGCTCTACGGATTCTATGGCTACACCTTC.

As concerns this clonotype: A much larger clone differs by one base, so this may be a read error. The chain has TRBV11-2 and TRBJ1-5; D possibly corresponds to TRBD1 (6 bases). Germline assignment: CDR1 SGHAT and CDR2 FQNNGV. The V end lost 5 bases, the J end lost 2 bases, and 13 bases lay between the germline ends. The length of the CDR3 is 15 residues. The CDR3 DNA sequence: TGTGCCAGCAGCCTCATGGACAGCTGCAATCAGCCCCAGCATTTT. Translated: CASSLMDSCNQPQHF.